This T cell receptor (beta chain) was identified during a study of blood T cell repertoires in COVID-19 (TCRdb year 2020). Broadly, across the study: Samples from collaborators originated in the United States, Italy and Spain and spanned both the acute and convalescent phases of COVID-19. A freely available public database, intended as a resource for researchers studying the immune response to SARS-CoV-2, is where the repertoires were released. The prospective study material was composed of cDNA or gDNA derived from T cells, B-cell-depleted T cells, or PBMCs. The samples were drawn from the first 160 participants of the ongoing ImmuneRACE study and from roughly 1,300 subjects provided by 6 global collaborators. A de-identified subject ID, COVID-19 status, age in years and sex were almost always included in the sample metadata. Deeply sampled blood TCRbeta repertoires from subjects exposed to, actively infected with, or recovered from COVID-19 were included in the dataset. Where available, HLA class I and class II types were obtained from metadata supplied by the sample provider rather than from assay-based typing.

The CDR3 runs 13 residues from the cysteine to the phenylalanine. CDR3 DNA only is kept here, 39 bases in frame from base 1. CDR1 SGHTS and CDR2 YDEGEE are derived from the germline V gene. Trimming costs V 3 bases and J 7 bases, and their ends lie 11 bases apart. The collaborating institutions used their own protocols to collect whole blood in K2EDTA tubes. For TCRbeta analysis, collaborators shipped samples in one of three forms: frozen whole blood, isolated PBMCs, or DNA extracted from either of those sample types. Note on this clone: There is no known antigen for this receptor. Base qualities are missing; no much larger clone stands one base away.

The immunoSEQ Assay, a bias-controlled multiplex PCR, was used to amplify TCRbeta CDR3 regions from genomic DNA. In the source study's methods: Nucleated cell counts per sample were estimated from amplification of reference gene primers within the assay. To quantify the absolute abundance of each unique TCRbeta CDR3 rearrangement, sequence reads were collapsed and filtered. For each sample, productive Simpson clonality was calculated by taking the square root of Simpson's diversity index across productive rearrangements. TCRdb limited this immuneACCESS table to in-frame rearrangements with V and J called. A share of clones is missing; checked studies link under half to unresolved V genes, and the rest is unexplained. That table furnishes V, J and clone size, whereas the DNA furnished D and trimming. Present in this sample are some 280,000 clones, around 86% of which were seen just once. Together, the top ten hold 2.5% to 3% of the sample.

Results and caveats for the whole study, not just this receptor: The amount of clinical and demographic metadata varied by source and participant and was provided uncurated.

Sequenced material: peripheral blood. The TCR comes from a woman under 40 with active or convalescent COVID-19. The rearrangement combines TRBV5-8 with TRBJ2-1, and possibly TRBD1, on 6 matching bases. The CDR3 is CASSWTVRNEQFF. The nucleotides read TGTGCCAGCAGCTGGACAGTTCGGAATGAGCAGTTCTTC.